This T cell receptor beta chain appears in the sequencing data of a study of neoadjuvant anti-PD-1 for oral cavity cancer. Generated by immunoSEQ multiplex PCR, the TCRdb table keeps only in-frame clones and is missing some. Among over 5,500 clones listed, less than 80% were seen once. The CDR3 is 15 residues long. Unmatched junction bases numbered 5, after V lost 4 bases and J lost 4 bases. Germline-derived CDR1 and CDR2 are MNHNS and SASEGT. The sequence came from a person between 35 and 79 years old with oral cavity squamous cell carcinoma. This chain joins TRBV6-1 and TRBJ1-4; 8 bases match TRBD1. Sequenced material: PBMCs, taken before nivolumab (anti-PD-1) treatment. The CDR3 is CASSGYGQGNEKLFF. DNA of the CDR3: TGTGCCAGCAGTGGATACGGACAGGGTAATGAAAAACTGTTTTTT.